Presented here are 13 T cell receptor beta chains from one specimen sequenced in a study of T cells in Graves' hyperthyroidism and ophthalmopathy. Amplification yielded TCR beta CDR3 regions, with RNA transcripts as the source. Using the HTBI primer set, a first-round RT-PCR was run on the TCR CDR3. MiXCR, run by TCRdb on the multiplex PCR reads, gives a single entry per CDR3 protein. Among over 350,000 distinct CDR3 sequences, about 14% were seen once, and the ten largest hold about 12%. The sample taken for sequencing was blood. These receptors were taken from a man aged 18 to 29 with Graves' ophthalmopathy.

This clonotype was detected many times. The chain employs TRBV5-1 and TRBJ2-7; TRBD2 matches 9 bases. The CDR3 spans 15 residues. V lost 0 bases, J lost 4 bases, and 5 bases stayed unmatched. Germline V gene sequence: CDR1 SGHRS, CDR2 YFSETQ. CDR3 sequence reads: CASSLGVAGAYEQYF. CDR3 nucleotides: TGCGCCAGCAGCTTGGGGGTAGCGGGAGCTTACGAGCAGTACTTC.

This clonotype appeared many times. J is TRBJ2-1 and V is TRBV2; D is unclear. Trimming took 7 bases from V and 6 from J, leaving 16 bases between them. This CDR3 comprises 14 residues. Germline loops: CDR1 SNHLY, CDR2 FYNNEI. The CDR3 DNA follows: TGTGCCAGCACCATTAGGACCACCACCAATGAGCAGTTCTTC. Amino acid sequence: CASTIRTTTNEQFF.

This clonotype was counted at least ten times. The rearrangement uses TRBV2 and TRBJ2-5; 9 bases match TRBD1. V lost 6 bases and J lost 4; bases outside the gene matches: 3. Looked up from germline, CDR1 is SNHLY and CDR2 is FYNNEI. The CDR3 length is 13 residues. This CDR3 is CASRGQGRETQYF. CDR3 sequence (DNA): TGTGCCAGCAGGGGACAGGGCCGAGAGACCCAGTACTTC.

This chain links TRBV6-6 with TRBJ2-2, with TRBD1 matching 7 bases. The V gene end was trimmed by 0 bases and the J gene end by 0 bases; junction bases not matched to a gene: 4. From germline, CDR1 is MNHNY and CDR2 SVGAGI (reference sequence). The CDR3 has 17 amino acids. The CDR3 nucleotides are TGTGCCAGCAGTTACTCGAGGGACAGCGCGAACACCGGGGAGCTGTTTTTT. It specifies CASSYSRDSANTGELFF.

This clonotype was seen repeatedly, ten times or more. The chain is built from TRBV6-2 or TRBV6-3 and TRBJ2-4; D gene unclear. Germline-derived CDR1 and CDR2 are MNHEY and SVGEGT. With 3 bases removed from V and 5 bases from J, the gap between germline ends came to 20 bases. The CDR3 has 17 amino acids. CDR3 in DNA: TGTGCCAGCAGTTATGTGACCGGTTCCCCACACGAAAACATTCAGTACTTC. It encodes CASSYVTGSPHENIQYF.

At least ten counts were recorded for this clonotype. This rearrangement joins TRBV10-2 to TRBJ2-1, with TRBD2 matching over 10 bases. This CDR3 is 13 amino acids long. Germline V gene data show CDR1 as WSHSY and CDR2 as SAAADI. With V trimmed by 5 bases and J by 6 bases, 1 base remained unmatched. CDR3 DNA: TGCGCCAGCAGTAGCGGGAGGGTCAATGAGCAGTTCTTC. It codes for CASSSGRVNEQFF.

The chain is built from TRBV5-4 and TRBJ1-4; TRBD1 is a possible D gene (6 bases). This CDR3 has 16 residues. The ends were cut back, 4 bases at V and 4 bases at J, with 17 bases in the middle. Germline lookup yields CDR1 SGHNT and CDR2 YYREEE (reference sequence). The DNA of the CDR3 is TGTGCCAGCAGCCGGAATGGGGGGGCTGGTAATGAAAAACTGTTTTTT. As protein: CASSRNGGAGNEKLFF.

Details on this clonotype: A much bigger clone sits one base away, suggesting this may be a read error. The chain is built from TRBV12-3 or TRBV12-4 and TRBJ2-1; possibly TRBD1 or TRBD2 for D (5 bases each). This CDR3 spans 14 amino acids. The germline V and J ends were trimmed by 4 bases and 5 bases, with 12 bases remaining between them. Here the CDR3 reads CASSWDGPHNEQFF. The CDR3 DNA reads as TGTGCCAGCAGTTGGGACGGCCCCCACAATGAGCAGTTCTTC.

This clonotype was found many times. The rearrangement joins TRBV7-2 to TRBJ2-3; unclear D gene. Germline V gene data show CDR1 as SGHTA and CDR2 as FQGNSA. With 5 bases removed from V and 2 bases from J, the gap between germline ends came to 14 bases. The CDR3 length is 15 residues. The CDR3 bases are TGTGCCAGCAGCCCGGACGCCTTGTCCACAGATACGCAGTATTTT. It yields the protein CASSPDALSTDTQYF.

V is TRBV19 and J is TRBJ1-5; no clear D gene. Germline V gene sequence: CDR1 LNHDA, CDR2 SQIVND (reference sequence). This CDR3 has 14 amino acids. Trimming stripped 6 bases from V and 6 bases from J, with 15 bases between. CDR3 sequence (DNA): TGTGCCAGTAGCTGGGAGATAGGCCCTCAGCCCCAGCATTTT. Its translation is CASSWEIGPQPQHF.

The sample holds many counts of this clonotype. The J gene is TRBJ2-7, the V gene TRBV24-1; 7 nucleotides line up with TRBD2. The CDR3 covers 16 residues. The V gene's germline CDR1 is KGHDR and CDR2 SFDVKD. V was pared by 3 bases and J by 0 bases, with 7 bases of the junction left unmatched. CDR3 sequence (DNA): TGTGCCACCAGTGATCTCGGCGGGGGTGGCTCCTACGAGCAGTACTTC. Residues: CATSDLGGGGSYEQYF.

This clonotype was observed a few times. The V call is TRBV25-1, the J call TRBJ1-2; D is ambiguous. V was shortened by 0 bases and J by 4 bases, with 9 bases between the two germline ends. This CDR3 contains 14 residues. Germline lookup yields CDR1 MGHDK and CDR2 SYGVNS. The CDR3 nucleotides read TGTGCCAGCAGTGAATATATCGACGGCTATGGCTACACCTTC. Translation: CASSEYIDGYGYTF.

This clonotype was observed many times. The chain carries TRBV6-1 and TRBJ1-6, with D unclear. V lost 7 bases and J lost 8, with 21 bases in between. The CDR3 is 16 amino acids. CDR1 is MNHNS, CDR2 SASEGT, per germline. CDR3 DNA sequence: TGTGCCAGCACCCCGTGGTTCGGGCAGGTGGATTCACCCCTCCACTTT. This codes for CASTPWFGQVDSPLHF.